Presented here are 31 T cell receptor beta chains from one specimen sequenced in a study of CD8 T cells in Susac syndrome. RNA totalling roughly 0.5 to 1 ug underwent reverse transcription with random hexamers. TCRdb processed the immunoSEQ multiplex PCR reads anew with MiXCR; each CDR3 protein has one entry. Here the sample spans about 400,000 distinct CDR3 sequences, approximately 85% being singletons. The sequencing input was CD8+ T cells from PBMCs. Source of these receptors: a human donor with multiple sclerosis.

This clonotype appeared once. The J gene is TRBJ1-1, the V gene TRBV12-3 or TRBV12-4; D ambiguous. Between the trimmed V and J ends, which lost 1 base and 3 bases, there was a span of 9 bases. CDR3 size: 14 residues. In nucleotides, the CDR3 is TGTGCCAGCAGTTTAGACGGGAGGGACACTGAAGCTTTCTTT. This translates into CASSLDGRDTEAFF.

A few counts support this clonotype. This sequence joins TRBV5-1 and TRBJ2-2; D not resolved. From germline, CDR1 is SGHRS and CDR2 YFSETQ. The CDR3 covers 13 residues. V lost 0 bases, J lost 5 bases, and 5 bases lay in between. The CDR3 nucleotides are TGCGCCAGCAGCTTGGACCAGACCGGGGAGCTGTTTTTT. It specifies CASSLDQTGELFF.

The V gene is TRBV11-2, the J gene TRBJ2-2; no firm D call. Between the trimmed V and J ends, which lost 5 bases and 10 bases, there was a span of 5 bases. The V gene's germline CDR1 is SGHAT and CDR2 FQNNGV. The CDR3 has 10 residues. For the CDR3, the DNA is TGTGCCAGCAGCACCCAGGAGCTGTTTTTT. It is translated as CASSTQELFF.

The chain recombines TRBV5-4 with TRBJ1-1, with a weak D call TRBD1 (5 bases). Trimming removed 3 bases from V and 10 bases from J, with 13 bases in between. The germline V gene encodes CDR1 SGHNT and CDR2 YYREEE (reference sequence). The CDR3 is 12 amino acids. CDR3: CASSSGTVGAFF. The CDR3 DNA reads as TGTGCCAGCAGCTCTGGGACGGTCGGAGCTTTCTTT. Together with reference TRBV5-4 and TRBJ1-1, the CDR3 gives the full variable domain: ETGVTQSPTHLIKTRGQQVTLRCSSQSGHNTVSWYQQALGQGPQFIFQYYREEENGRGNFPPRFSGLQFPNYSSELNVNALELDDSALYLCASSSGTVGAFFGQGTRLTVV.

The chain's CDR3 is CASSQDIRDNQPQHF. CDR3 DNA: TGTGCCAGCAGCCAAGATATACGGGACAATCAGCCCCAGCATTTT. The chain is built from TRBV3-1 and TRBJ1-5; the D is unclear. The CDR3 loop spans 15 amino acids. The germline CDR1 and CDR2 sequences are LGHDT and YNNKEL (reference sequence). V was clipped by 0 bases and J by 3 bases, with 9 bases between them.

The gene calls are TRBV2 and TRBJ2-7, with TRBD1 matching 8 bases. V trimming: 11 bases; J trimming: 3 bases; junction bases outside the gene matches: 12. The CDR3 sequence is 14 residues long. Per germline, CDR1 SNHLY and CDR2 FYNNEI. The CDR3 here is CAGAGYRGIYEQYF. As DNA, the CDR3 is TGTGCCGGAGCAGGATACAGGGGGATCTACGAGCAGTACTTC.

The CDR3: CASGLGLGQGIYEQYF. CDR3 DNA: TGTGCTAGTGGTTTGGGCCTGGGACAGGGGATCTACGAGCAGTACTTC. V gene TRBV12-5 combines with J gene TRBJ2-7; 10 bases fit TRBD1. V dropped 1 base and J dropped 3; count of bases not matched to a gene: 6. The germline V gene has CDR1 LGHNT and CDR2 FRNRAP. The CDR3 runs to 16 residues.

The V gene is TRBV6-5, the J gene TRBJ1-3; D ambiguous. The CDR3 has 13 residues. Trimming shortened V by 4 bases and J by 3 bases, and 7 bases separated the two germline ends. CDR1 MNHEY and CDR2 SVGAGI come from the germline V gene. CDR3 in amino acids: CASSSDIGNTIYF. CDR3 sequence (DNA): TGTGCCAGCAGTTCCGACATTGGAAACACCATATATTTT.

On this clonotype itself: One junction end disagrees with the germline gene, perhaps due to a read error. The chain uses TRBV29-1 and TRBJ1-1, with D maybe TRBD1 (6 bases). Germline V CDR1 and CDR2: SQVTM, ANQGSEA. The CDR3 loop spans 12 amino acids. The CDR3 here is CSVQGGTTETFF. The CDR3 coding sequence is TGCAGCGTCCAAGGGGGAACCACTGAAACTTTCTTT.

This chain connects TRBV19 to TRBJ2-4; D may be TRBD1 (5 bases). The germline V gene has CDR1 LNHDA and CDR2 SQIVND (reference sequence). The CDR3 spans 18 residues. V gave up 2 bases and J gave up 1 base, with 18 bases separating them. The DNA for the CDR3 is TGTGCCAGTAGTATAAAGGGCCCGACAGCCTTGGCCAAAAACATTCAGTACTTC. Its translation is CASSIKGPTALAKNIQYF.

This clonotype was seen a few times. The chain joins TRBV5-1 to TRBJ2-2, with D hard to call. V was trimmed by 7 bases and J by 6 bases, leaving 7 bases between them. The CDR3 runs to 11 residues. CDR1 and CDR2 from the germline V gene are SGHRS and YFSETQ. CDR3 residues: CASAASGELFF. CDR3 nucleotides: TGCGCCAGCGCGGCCTCCGGGGAGCTGTTTTTT.

The V and J genes are TRBV5-1 and TRBJ2-7; TRBD1 agrees at 8 bases. Per the germline V gene, CDR1 is SGHRS and CDR2 is YFSETQ. The CDR3 spans 15 residues. After removal of 7 bases from V and 2 bases from J, the junction contained 11 bases not matched to a gene. CDR3 nucleotides: TGCGCCAGCTGCGACGGGACAGGAACCCCCTACGAGCAGTACTTC. Translating it yields CASCDGTGTPYEQYF.

The DNA for the CDR3 is TGTGCCAGTATGGGGGATGGCTACACCTTC. This gives the protein CASMGDGYTF. V gene TRBV19 combines with J gene TRBJ1-2; possibly TRBD1 for D (5 bases). The length of the CDR3 is 10 residues. Germline values: CDR1 LNHDA, CDR2 SQIVND (reference sequence). V was cut by 7 bases and J by 6 bases, with 6 bases left in between.

This chain connects TRBV7-9 to TRBJ2-1; a weak D match, TRBD2 (6 bases). The V and J ends lost 5 bases and 5 bases respectively, with 22 bases between them. CDR3 length: 17 residues. CDR1 and CDR2 (germline): SEHNR, FQNEAQ (reference sequence). The DNA of the CDR3 is TGTGCCAGCAGCCACCTAAAAGGGCTAGCGATCCACAATGAGCAGTTCTTC. Translation: CASSHLKGLAIHNEQFF.

This clonotype turned up a few times. This chain links TRBV6-1 with TRBJ2-7, with TRBD1 matching over 7 bases. CDR1 and CDR2 (germline): MNHNS, SASEGT. Trimming at V came to 6 bases and at J to 5 bases, leaving 10 bases not matched to a gene. This CDR3 has 14 residues. The CDR3 here is CASRGTEEVHEQYF. Here the CDR3 DNA reads TGTGCCAGCAGGGGGACAGAAGAGGTCCACGAGCAGTACTTC.

The chain joins TRBV28 to TRBJ1-1; the match to TRBD1 covers 9 bases. This CDR3 region has 13 residues. The J segment lost 4 bases and the V segment lost 11 bases, leaving 8 bases of the junction unmatched. Germline assignment: CDR1 MDHEN and CDR2 SYDVKM. CDR3 DNA: TGTGCCGGACGACAGGGGGAGGGCACTGAAGCTTTCTTT. Its translation is CAGRQGEGTEAFF.

This clonotype has a handful of counts. V and J are TRBV18 and TRBJ1-2; D unresolved. Trimming left V 0 bases short and J 2 bases short, with 10 bases between. The CDR3 has 15 amino acids. Per the germline V gene, CDR1 is KGHSH and CDR2 is LQKENI. The CDR3 loop reads CASSPPGQPNYGYTF. The CDR3 coding sequence is TGTGCCAGCTCACCACCCGGGCAGCCCAACTATGGCTACACCTTC.

This chain uses TRBV4-2 with TRBJ2-1, with TRBD2 matching over 10 bases. The V and J ends lost 1 base and 4 bases, in that order; junction bases with no gene match: 1. This CDR3 has 15 amino acids. Germline CDR1 LGHNA, CDR2 YNFKEQ. CDR3 in DNA: TGTGCCAGCAGCCAAGCGACTAGCGGGTACAATGAGCAGTTCTTC. Protein: CASSQATSGYNEQFF.

This chain connects TRBV15 to TRBJ1-1; D is unresolved. The CDR3 is 12 residues long. Germline values: CDR1 LNHNV, CDR2 YYDKDF (reference sequence). Trimming took 5 bases from V and 0 from J, leaving 4 bases between them. As DNA, the CDR3 is TGTGCCACCAGCGCCGTGAACACTGAAGCTTTCTTT. Amino acid sequence: CATSAVNTEAFF.

The gene calls are TRBV5-1 and TRBJ2-3, with 8 bases that match TRBD1. This CDR3 spans 16 amino acids. CDR1 and CDR2 (germline): SGHRS, YFSETQ. The ends lost 3 bases at V and 2 bases at J; junction bases unmatched: 8. The CDR3 spells CASSSRDRGPTDTQYF. CDR3 DNA sequence: TGCGCCAGCAGCTCGCGAGACAGGGGCCCCACAGATACGCAGTATTTT. Full variable domain (remainder filled in from reference TRBV5-1 and TRBJ2-3): KAGVTQTPRYLIKTRGQQVTLSCSPISGHRSVSWYQQTPGQGLQFLFEYFSETQRNKGNFPGRFSGRQFSNSRSEMNVSTLELGDSALYLCASSSRDRGPTDTQYFGPGTRLTVL.

The rearrangement joins TRBV16 to TRBJ1-3, with D perhaps matching TRBD1 (5 bases). Germline CDR1 and CDR2: KGHSY and FQNENV. The CDR3 has 15 residues. The V end was cut by 1 base, the J end by 2 bases, with 9 bases between. CDR3 DNA: TGTGCCAGCAGCCAATGGACACCCGCTGGAAACACCATATATTTT. Its protein product is CASSQWTPAGNTIYF. Drawing the rest from reference TRBV16 and TRBJ1-3, the complete variable domain is GEEVAQTPKHLVRGEGQKAKLYCAPIKGHSYVFWYQQVLKNEFKFLISFQNENVFDETGMPKERFSAKCLPNSPCSLEIQATKLEDSAVYFCASSQWTPAGNTIYFGEGSWLTVV.

The chain uses TRBV27 and TRBJ2-5; D could derive from TRBD1 or TRBD2 (5 bases each). Trimming stripped 0 bases from V and 4 bases from J, with 12 bases between. Germline loops: CDR1 MNHEY, CDR2 SMNVEV (reference sequence). The CDR3 consists of 15 residues. CDR3 region: CASSLSRGSGETQYF. The CDR3 bases are TGTGCCAGCAGTTTATCGAGGGGATCGGGAGAGACCCAGTACTTC.

V gene TRBV9 combines with J gene TRBJ2-7; no definite D call. This CDR3 comprises 14 residues. Trimming took off 0 bases at V and 4 bases at J, with 11 bases between the two ends. Looked up from germline, CDR1 is SGDLS and CDR2 is YYNGEE. This chain's CDR3 is CASSVVDRDYEQYF. In DNA form, the CDR3 reads TGTGCCAGCAGCGTAGTAGATAGGGATTACGAGCAGTACTTC.

The chain employs TRBV29-1 and TRBJ2-3; D perhaps matches TRBD1 (5 bases). In germline, CDR1 is SQVTM, CDR2 ANQGSEA. Trimming left V 7 bases short and J 0 bases short, with 5 bases between. The CDR3 spans 11 residues. The CDR3 loop is CSGQSTDTQYF. Here the CDR3 DNA reads TGCAGCGGACAGAGCACAGATACGCAGTATTTT.

J is TRBJ2-1 and V is TRBV28, with TRBD1 as a possible D gene (5 bases). The CDR3 sequence is 15 residues long. V lost 6 bases and J 8 bases, leaving 20 bases between the germline ends. Germline loops: CDR1 MDHEN, CDR2 SYDVKM. The CDR3 here is CASRPWGRTIDEQFF. In DNA form, the CDR3 reads TGTGCCAGCAGGCCGTGGGGCAGGACGATCGATGAGCAGTTCTTC.

The J gene is TRBJ2-1, the V gene TRBV27; 9 bases are shared with TRBD1. Germline V gene data show CDR1 as MNHEY and CDR2 as SMNVEV (reference sequence). This CDR3 has 15 amino acids. With 3 bases clipped from V and 4 bases from J, the junction kept 4 bases outside the gene matches. Here the CDR3 reads CASSFAGQGYNEQFF. DNA for the CDR3: TGTGCCAGCAGTTTTGCAGGACAGGGGTACAATGAGCAGTTCTTC.

Only one count was recorded for this clonotype. J is TRBJ1-1 and V is TRBV7-9, with no clear D. V was trimmed by 3 bases and J by 8 bases, leaving 16 bases between them. Looked up from germline, CDR1 is SEHNR and CDR2 is FQNEAQ (reference sequence). The CDR3 is 14 residues long. The DNA for the CDR3 is TGTGCCAGCAGCTTCTTGGACTACGGACGGGAAGCTTTCTTT. Protein sequence: CASSFLDYGREAFF.

J is TRBJ1-4 and V is TRBV7-9; D gene uncertain. The V end was cut by 7 bases, the J end by 6 bases, with 15 bases between. The V gene's germline CDR1 is SEHNR and CDR2 FQNEAQ (reference sequence). The CDR3 extends over 14 amino acids. The CDR3 sequence is CASTPWQEDEKLFF. In nucleotides, the CDR3 is TGTGCCAGCACCCCCTGGCAGGAGGATGAAAAACTGTTTTTT.

The chain employs TRBV18 and TRBJ2-4; 10 bases line up with TRBD1. The CDR3 covers 13 residues. V lost 4 bases to trimming and J lost 15 bases; unmatched junction nucleotides: 9. Germline V CDR1 and CDR2: KGHSH, LQKENI. The DNA of the CDR3 is TGTGCCAGCTCACTTCTTCGGACAGGGGGGATGTACTTC. Translating it yields CASSLLRTGGMYF.

The chain recombines TRBV2 with TRBJ2-3; 7 bases match TRBD1. The germline gives CDR1 SNHLY, CDR2 FYNNEI. The CDR3 runs 16 residues. The J segment lost 6 bases and the V segment lost 5 bases, leaving 14 bases of the junction unmatched. Here the CDR3 DNA reads TGTGCCAGCAGTTACCGGGACAGCCCTCCGGGGGATACGCAGTATTTT. This encodes CASSYRDSPPGDTQYF.

This chain joins TRBV12-3 or TRBV12-4 and TRBJ2-7; the D gene is possibly TRBD2 (5 bases). CDR3 length equals 13 residues. Trimming took off 6 bases at V and 2 bases at J, with 11 bases between the two ends. Here the CDR3 reads CASRSPEAYEQYF. DNA of the CDR3: TGTGCCAGCAGGTCCCCGGAGGCCTACGAGCAGTACTTC.